Sequencing of this T cell receptor beta chain was carried out in a study of blood T cells in healthy people across ages. Overall study findings and caveats: While age rose, TCR beta diversity per million T cells dropped in a roughly linear way.

The CDR3 totals 14 residues. The V gene end was trimmed by 5 bases and the J gene end by 6 bases; junction bases not matched to a gene: 10. Next came a second PCR, run for about 6 to 11 cycles, which used a sample-barcoded 5' primer along with a J-beta primer mix. Each CDR3 protein gets one entry after TCRdb re-called the 5' RACE reads with MiXCR. The repertoire holds over 600,000 distinct CDR3 sequences, 40% to 45% seen once, with 25% to 30% in the top ten. Concerning this clonotype: Its antigen is as yet unknown.

The sample providers were healthy Caucasian people from Russia, aged roughly 6 to 90. This sequence was found in a man older than 75 in good health. The genes are TRBV12-3 or TRBV12-4 and TRBJ2-7; TRBD2 aligns across 7 bases. Sequencing input: blood. This chain's CDR3 is CASSPFSSGTEQYF. DNA for the CDR3: TGTGCCAGCAGTCCATTCAGCAGCGGGACCGAGCAGTACTTC.